Each of the 20 T cell receptor beta chains below was sequenced from the same sample in a study of CD8 T cells in ankylosing spondylitis (TCRdb year 2017). Preparation of the library involved 5' RACE. TCRdb lists the instrument as Illumina HiSeq 2500. The raw public data were reprocessed by TCRdb itself: fastp quality trimming at Q25, MiXCR clonotype calling, in-frame beta chains only. Every entry covers one CDR3 protein and lists the most common genes and DNA from its rows. The sample table shows roughly 69,000 distinct CDR3 sequences, and less than 6% are seen once. 2.2% of the sample is in the top ten clones. The sequenced sample was blood, either unsorted or a sorted T cell fraction (not recorded which). Receptor source: a male donor with ankylosing spondylitis or in good health (not recorded which).

This clonotype was seen many times. The chain couples TRBV6-1 to TRBJ2-3, with D tentatively TRBD2 (5 bases). The CDR3 length is 15 residues. Germline lookup yields CDR1 MNHNS and CDR2 SASEGT. Deletions cut 3 bases from V and 4 bases from J, with 14 bases between. The CDR3 DNA reads TGTGCCAGCAGTGAGGACTTTTCGGGCCCAGATACGCAGTATTTT. Amino acid sequence: CASSEDFSGPDTQYF.

This clonotype was found many times. V and J are TRBV15 and TRBJ2-3; D is unclear. Trimming took 0 bases from V and 2 from J, leaving 12 bases between them. Germline loops: CDR1 LNHNV, CDR2 YYDKDF (reference sequence). The CDR3 contains 16 residues. The CDR3 is CATSRDGRLITDTQYF. The CDR3, as DNA: TGTGCCACCAGCAGAGATGGAAGGCTAATCACAGATACGCAGTATTTT.

This clonotype has at least ten counts. The chain uses TRBV4-3 and TRBJ2-3; unclear D gene. CDR3 length: 16 residues. V gave up 4 bases and J gave up 6 bases, with 20 bases separating them. Germline V gives CDR1 LGHNA, CDR2 YSLEER. The CDR3 region is CASSLSPDRNSDTQYF. In nucleotides, the CDR3 is TGCGCCAGCAGCCTATCGCCGGACCGAAATTCGGATACGCAGTATTTT.

This clonotype was found many times. J is TRBJ2-1 and V is TRBV12-3 or TRBV12-4, with D possibly TRBD2 on 7 matching bases. The ends were cut back, 8 bases at V and 13 bases at J, with 15 bases in the middle. The CDR3 length is 11 residues. CDR3 in DNA: TGTGCCAGCGCCCCGGGGGGCAGTCAGTTCTTC. This sequence encodes CASAPGGSQFF.

This clonotype was recorded many times. The chain combines TRBV29-1 with TRBJ2-7; D is perhaps TRBD1 or TRBD2 (5 bases each). CDR3 length: 13 residues. Germline V gene sequence: CDR1 SQVTM, CDR2 ANQGSEA. Between the trimmed V and J ends, which lost 3 bases and 3 bases, there was a span of 12 bases. CDR3 DNA: TGCAGCGTTGAGGTCGGGACCCTCTACGAGCAGTACTTC. Residues: CSVEVGTLYEQYF.

Of note for this clonotype: A clone one base away is much larger, so this may be a read error. V is TRBV11-2 and J is TRBJ2-5, with a possible D match to TRBD1 (6 bases). Germline CDR1 SGHAT, CDR2 FQNNGV. CDR3 length equals 11 residues. CDR3 sequence (DNA): TGTGCCACCCAGGGGTCGGAGATCCAGTACTTC. Translating gives CATQGSEIQYF.

This clonotype was seen more than once but under ten times. The chain couples TRBV7-2 to TRBJ1-1; D ambiguous. V was trimmed by 5 bases and J by 2 bases, leaving 12 bases between them. The CDR3 length is 14 residues. CDR1 and CDR2 from the germline V gene are SGHTA and FQGNSA. In nucleotides, the CDR3 is TGTGCCAGCAGCAACCGGATAGGAAACACTGAAGCTTTCTTT. The encoded protein is CASSNRIGNTEAFF.

At least ten counts were recorded for this clonotype. The V gene is TRBV7-6, the J gene TRBJ2-5; D ambiguous. Germline CDR1 is SGHVS and CDR2 is FNYEAQ. Trimming pared 2 bases from V and 1 base from J, leaving 8 bases between. The CDR3 is made up of 14 amino acids. CDR3 protein: CASSLSTGQETQYF. For the CDR3, the DNA is TGTGCCAGCAGCTTATCTACCGGCCAAGAGACCCAGTACTTC.

V usage is TRBV7-2 and J usage is TRBJ2-7; D gene unclear. With 3 bases removed from V and 3 bases from J, the gap between germline ends came to 12 bases. Germline V gene sequence: CDR1 SGHTA, CDR2 FQGNSA. The CDR3 is 14 residues long. The CDR3: CASSFTGFDYEQYF. The DNA of the CDR3 is TGTGCCAGCAGCTTCACCGGGTTCGACTACGAGCAGTACTTC. Based on the CDR3 plus reference TRBV7-2 and TRBJ2-7, the full variable domain is GAGVSQSPSNKVTEKGKDVELRCDPISGHTALYWYRQSLGQGLEFLIYFQGNSAPDKSGLPSDRFSAERTGGSVSTLTIQRTQQEDSAVYLCASSFTGFDYEQYFGPGTRLTVT.

This clonotype was counted ten times or more. The V gene is TRBV7-7, the J gene TRBJ2-3; D not certain. The ends were cut back, 5 bases at V and 2 bases at J, with 8 bases in the middle. The CDR3 totals 13 residues. From germline, CDR1 is SSHAT and CDR2 FNYEAQ (reference sequence). The CDR3 is CASSLEPTDTQYF. The CDR3 DNA reads TGTGCCAGCAGCCTGGAACCCACAGATACGCAGTATTTT.

The table lists this clonotype with many counts. The genes are TRBV10-3 and TRBJ2-5; TRBD2 agrees at 9 bases. The CDR3 covers 13 residues. The ends lost 4 bases at V and 3 bases at J; junction bases unmatched: 0. CDR1 is ENHRY, CDR2 SYGVKD, per germline. In DNA form, the CDR3 reads TGTGCCATCAGTGGACTAGCGGAAGAGACCCAGTACTTC. Its protein is CAISGLAEETQYF.

This clonotype was detected ten times or more. The chain has TRBV19 and TRBJ1-5; 12 nucleotides match TRBD1. With V trimmed by 11 bases and J by 5 bases, 7 bases remained unmatched. This CDR3 is built from 14 residues. Per germline, CDR1 LNHDA and CDR2 SQIVND (reference sequence). The CDR3: CASMGTGGYQPQHF. In DNA, the CDR3 is TGTGCCTCAATGGGGACAGGGGGCTATCAGCCCCAGCATTTT.

There are many counts of this clonotype. This chain links TRBV4-1 with TRBJ2-3; TRBD2 matches at 7 bases. The CDR3 is 17 amino acids. Germline CDR1 reads MGHRA; CDR2 reads YSYEKL. The V segment lost 0 bases and the J segment 1 base; nucleotides outside the gene matches: 7. The CDR3 sequence is CASSQEKVAGGTDTQYF. The CDR3 DNA is TGCGCCAGCAGCCAAGAAAAGGTTGCGGGGGGCACAGATACGCAGTATTTT.

This clonotype was counted ten times or more. The rearrangement links TRBV3-1 to TRBJ1-3; weak D call: TRBD1 (6 bases). Per germline, CDR1 LGHDT and CDR2 YNNKEL (reference sequence). CDR3 length equals 17 residues. With 2 bases removed from V and 0 bases from J, the gap between germline ends came to 14 bases. As DNA, the CDR3 is TGTGCCAGCAGCCAAAGCGGGACAAGTTACTCTGGAAACACCATATATTTT. It specifies CASSQSGTSYSGNTIYF.

This clonotype was counted between two and nine times. The chain is built from TRBV3-1 and TRBJ2-1; D might be TRBD1 (6 bases). The ends were cut back, 4 bases at V and 12 bases at J, with 25 bases in the middle. CDR1 is LGHDT, CDR2 YNNKEL, per germline (reference sequence). The CDR3 has 16 residues. Written as DNA, the CDR3 is TGTGCCAGCAGCCCACGACAGGCGGTATTCCCCGGTGGGCAGTTCTTC. It codes for CASSPRQAVFPGGQFF.

This clonotype was observed many times. This chain uses TRBV28 with TRBJ2-1; 12 bases agree with TRBD2. Germline V gene data show CDR1 as MDHEN and CDR2 as SYDVKM. There are 14 residues in the CDR3. The trim removed 3 bases at V and 9 bases at J, leaving 3 bases unmatched. As DNA, the CDR3 is TGTGCCAGCAGTTTTTCTAGCGGGGGGGTTGAGCAGTTCTTC. Encoded protein: CASSFSSGGVEQFF.

This clonotype was recorded at least ten times. The chain employs TRBV27 and TRBJ2-1; D gene ambiguous. V dropped 2 bases and J dropped 7 bases, with 9 bases sitting between them. In germline, CDR1 is MNHEY, CDR2 SMNVEV (reference sequence). The CDR3 loop spans 13 amino acids. In nucleotides, the CDR3 is TGTGCCAGCAGTTTAAGGCTCAGGAATGAGCAGTTCTTC. As protein: CASSLRLRNEQFF.

This clonotype was detected many times. The chain employs TRBV2 and TRBJ1-4, with a weak D call TRBD1 (5 bases). Germline V gene data show CDR1 as SNHLY and CDR2 as FYNNEI. The CDR3 has 12 amino acids. V was pared by 7 bases and J by 8 bases, with 11 bases between. The CDR3 loop is CASKGPREKLFF. CDR3 DNA sequence: TGTGCCAGCAAGGGACCCCGGGAAAAACTGTTTTTT.

To note about this clonotype: This clone may be a read error of a much larger clone one base away. A read error is likely, as this CDR3 ends without the conserved phenylalanine or tryptophan. The gene calls are TRBV7-2 and TRBJ1-6, with 7 nucleotides matching TRBD1. Germline lookup yields CDR1 SGHTA and CDR2 FQGNSA. The CDR3 spans 15 residues. V was pared by 5 bases and J by 9 bases, with 10 bases of the junction left unmatched. The CDR3 here is CASSPLTGVGSPLHL. In DNA form, the CDR3 reads TGTGCCAGCAGCCCCCTTACAGGGGTGGGTTCACCCCTCCACCTT.

This clonotype was observed at least ten times. The chain joins TRBV20-1 to TRBJ1-1; no definite D call. Germline lookup yields CDR1 DFQATT and CDR2 SNEGSKA (reference sequence). The CDR3 is 12 residues long. Trimming took 0 bases from V and 4 from J, leaving 6 bases between them. The CDR3 region is CSARDRGTEAFF. CDR3 coding DNA: TGCAGTGCTAGAGACAGAGGCACTGAAGCTTTCTTT.